This TCR beta chain was recorded in a study of blood T cells in healthy people across ages. About the study: There was about one barcoded beta molecule captured by template switching per two T cells.

The people who gave samples were healthy Caucasians from Russia, aged roughly 6 to 100. This clonotype was picked up a small number of times. It was with a sample-barcoded 5' primer and a J-beta primer mix that a second PCR of about 6 to 12 cycles was run. TCRdb re-called the 5' RACE reads with MiXCR, one entry per CDR3 protein. The sample records some 670,000 distinct CDR3 sequences, 45% to 60% being singletons. Germline CDR1 LGHDT, CDR2 YNNKEL (reference sequence). V gave up 1 base and J gave up 5 bases, with 6 bases separating them. There are 13 residues in the CDR3. Material for sequencing was blood. The TCR was taken from a woman older than 75 in good health. The chain carries TRBV3-1 and TRBJ1-5; D ambiguous. CDR3 in DNA: TGTGCCAGCAGCCAAGCGCGGTATCAGCCCCAGCATTTT. Its protein product is CASSQARYQPQHF. The full variable domain, its missing parts supplied by reference TRBV3-1 and TRBJ1-5, is DTAVSQTPKYLVTQMGNDKSIKCEQNLGHDTMYWYKQDSKKFLKIMFSYNNKELIINETVPNRFSPKSPDKAHLNLHINSLELGDSAVYFCASSQARYQPQHFGDGTRLSIL.